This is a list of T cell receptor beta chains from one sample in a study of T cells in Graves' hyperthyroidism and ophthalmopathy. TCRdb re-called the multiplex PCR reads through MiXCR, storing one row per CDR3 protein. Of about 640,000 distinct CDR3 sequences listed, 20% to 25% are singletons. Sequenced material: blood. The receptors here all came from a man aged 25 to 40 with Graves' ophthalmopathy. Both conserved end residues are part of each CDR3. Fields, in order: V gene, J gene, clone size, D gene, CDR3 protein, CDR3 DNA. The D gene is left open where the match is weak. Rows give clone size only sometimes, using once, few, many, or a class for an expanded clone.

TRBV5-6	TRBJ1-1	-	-	CASSLTGRGTEAFF	TGTGCCAGCAGCTTGACAGGGCGAGGAACTGAAGCTTTCTTT
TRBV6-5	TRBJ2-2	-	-	CASSYSLAGEGTGELFF	TGTGCCAGCAGTTACTCATTGGCAGGGGAGGGCACCGGGGAGCTGTTTTTT
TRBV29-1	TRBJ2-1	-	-	CSVGRGNTVVANEQFF	TGCAGCGTTGGTCGAGGCAATACAGTGGTGGCCAATGAGCAGTTCTTC
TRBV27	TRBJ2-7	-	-	CASSLQGALYEQYF	TGTGCCAGCAGTTTACAGGGTGCCCTCTACGAGCAGTACTTC
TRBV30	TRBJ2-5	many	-	CAWSLSSYQTQYF	TGTGCCTGGAGTCTATCCAGTTATCAGACCCAGTACTTC
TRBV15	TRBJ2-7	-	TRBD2	CATSPRGGLYEQYF	TGTGCCACCAGCCCCCGGGGGGGGCTCTACGAGCAGTACTTC
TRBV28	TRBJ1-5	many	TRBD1	CASSNPGTGDNQPQHF	TGTGCCAGCAGTAACCCCGGGACAGGGGACAATCAGCCCCAGCATTTT
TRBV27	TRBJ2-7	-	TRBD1	CASSQQTGEYYEQYF	TGTGCCAGCAGTCAACAAACAGGGGAGTACTACGAGCAGTACTTC
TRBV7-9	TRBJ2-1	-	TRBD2	CASSPGGGEGHDEQFF	TGTGCCAGCAGCCCCGGGGGGGGGGAGGGCCACGATGAGCAGTTCTTC
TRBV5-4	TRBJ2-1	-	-	CASSFQISYNEQFF	TGTGCCAGCAGCTTCCAGATCTCCTACAATGAGCAGTTCTTC
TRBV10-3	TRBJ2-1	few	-	CAINRNVGNEQFF	TGTGCCATCAACAGGAATGTAGGCAATGAGCAGTTCTTC
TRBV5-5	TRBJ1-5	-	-	CASSLDRAYNQPQHF	TGTGCCAGCAGCTTGGACAGGGCATACAATCAGCCCCAGCATTTT
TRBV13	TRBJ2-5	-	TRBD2	CASSKGSGRELGETQYF	TGTGCCAGCAGCAAAGGGAGCGGGCGGGAGTTGGGAGAGACCCAGTACTTC
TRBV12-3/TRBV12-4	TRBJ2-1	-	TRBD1	CASSLWDRVLFF	TGTGCCAGCAGTTTATGGGACAGGGTTTTGTTCTTC
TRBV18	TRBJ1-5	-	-	CASSPSYRTDQPQHF	TGTGCCAGCTCACCTTCTTACAGGACGGATCAGCCCCAGCATTTT
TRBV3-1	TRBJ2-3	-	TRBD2	CASSPKTSGDTDTQYF	TGTGCCAGCAGCCCAAAGACTAGCGGGGACACAGATACGCAGTATTTT
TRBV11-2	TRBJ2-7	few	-	CASSPGQFYEQYF	TGTGCCAGCAGCCCCGGACAGTTCTACGAGCAGTACTTC
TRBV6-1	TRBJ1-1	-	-	CASSELPGRENTEAFF	TGTGCCAGCAGTGAGCTCCCGGGGCGGGAGAACACTGAAGCTTTCTTT
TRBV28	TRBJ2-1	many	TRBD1	CASSSTGPYNEQFF	TGTGCCAGCAGTTCGACAGGGCCCTACAATGAGCAGTTCTTC
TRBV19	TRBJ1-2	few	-	CASSGAMRPHNYGYTF	TGTGCCAGCTCCGGGGCCATGCGTCCCCATAACTATGGCTACACCTTC
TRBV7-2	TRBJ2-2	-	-	CASSLRAATGGSGELFF	TGTGCCAGCAGCTTAAGAGCTGCGACAGGTGGTTCCGGGGAGCTGTTTTTT
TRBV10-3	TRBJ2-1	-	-	CAINERPSSYNEQFF	TGTGCCATCAATGAGCGCCCTAGCTCCTACAATGAGCAGTTCTTC
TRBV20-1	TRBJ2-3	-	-	CSALNPTDTQYF	TGCAGTGCCCTAAACCCCACAGATACGCAGTATTTT
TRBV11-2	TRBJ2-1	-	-	CASSLTPDVDNEQFF	TGTGCCAGCAGCTTAACCCCGGACGTTGACAATGAGCAGTTCTTC
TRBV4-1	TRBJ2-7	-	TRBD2	CASSQVGGWTSGIYEQYF	TGCGCCAGCAGCCAAGTTGGGGGATGGACTAGCGGGATCTACGAGCAGTACTTC
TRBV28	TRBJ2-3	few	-	CASCTNSCTDTQYF	TGTGCCAGCTGTACTAACTCCTGCACAGATACGCAGTATTTT
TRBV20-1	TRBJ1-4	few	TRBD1	CSAGNRGGPVNEKLFF	TGCAGTGCTGGGAACAGGGGCGGTCCGGTTAATGAAAAACTGTTTTTT
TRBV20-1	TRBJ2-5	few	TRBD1	CSASDRVVETQYF	TGCAGTGCTTCCGACAGGGTCGTAGAGACCCAGTACTTC
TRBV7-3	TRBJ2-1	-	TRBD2	CASSYGLAGVDEQFF	TGTGCCAGCAGCTACGGACTAGCGGGAGTTGATGAGCAGTTCTTC
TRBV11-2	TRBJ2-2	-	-	CACSLGYRGNTGELFF	TGTGCCTGCAGCTTAGGCTACCGGGGGAACACCGGGGAGCTGTTTTTT
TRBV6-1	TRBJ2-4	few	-	CASSMGRVKNIQYF	TGTGCCAGCAGCATGGGACGTGTCAAAAACATTCAGTACTTC
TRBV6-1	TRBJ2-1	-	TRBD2	CATMGLAPYNEQFF	TGTGCCACCATGGGACTAGCGCCCTACAATGAGCAGTTCTTC
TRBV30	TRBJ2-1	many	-	CAWEIHGYNEQFF	TGTGCCTGGGAAATACATGGCTACAATGAGCAGTTCTTC
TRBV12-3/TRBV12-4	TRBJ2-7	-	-	CASRGSVGGEQYF	TGTGCCAGCAGGGGATCGGTCGGGGGCGAGCAGTACTTC
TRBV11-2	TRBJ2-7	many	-	CASSLDRSSYEQYF	TGTGCCAGCAGCTTAGACAGGAGCTCCTACGAGCAGTACTTC
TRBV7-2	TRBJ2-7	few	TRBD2	CASSLAGTSLSYEQYF	TGTGCCAGCAGCTTAGCTGGGACTAGTCTCTCCTACGAGCAGTACTTC